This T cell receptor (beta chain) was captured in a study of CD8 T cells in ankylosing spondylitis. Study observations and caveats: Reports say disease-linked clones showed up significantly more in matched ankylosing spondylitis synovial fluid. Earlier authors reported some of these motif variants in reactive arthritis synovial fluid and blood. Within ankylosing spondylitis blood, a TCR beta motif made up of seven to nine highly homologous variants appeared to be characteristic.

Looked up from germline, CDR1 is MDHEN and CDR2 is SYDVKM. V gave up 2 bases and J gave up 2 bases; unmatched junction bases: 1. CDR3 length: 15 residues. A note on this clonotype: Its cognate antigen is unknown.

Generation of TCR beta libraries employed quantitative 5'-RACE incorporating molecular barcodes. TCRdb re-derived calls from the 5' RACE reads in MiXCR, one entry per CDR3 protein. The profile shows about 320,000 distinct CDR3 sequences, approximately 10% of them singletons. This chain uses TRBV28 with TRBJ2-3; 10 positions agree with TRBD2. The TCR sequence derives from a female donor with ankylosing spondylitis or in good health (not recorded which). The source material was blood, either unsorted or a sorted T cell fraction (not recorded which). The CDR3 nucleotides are TGTGCCAGCAGTTTAAGCGGGGGGGTCACAGATACGCAGTATTTT. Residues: CASSLSGGVTDTQYF.